This T cell receptor beta chain comes out of a study of T cell responses to AZD1222 COVID-19 vaccine. About the research overall: Pooling covered second doses at about 4 or about 12 weeks.

TCRdb's table, derived via immunoSEQ multiplex PCR, lists solely in-frame clones and lacks some. Found here are roughly 120,000 clones, around 87% of them singletons; the top ten hold about 1.2%. Remarks on this clone: Its antigen is not identified.

The CDR3 length is 16 residues. Germline-derived CDR1 and CDR2 are LGHNA and YNFKEQ. The V segment lost 0 bases and the J segment 0 bases; nucleotides outside the gene matches: 4. Study-wide findings and caveats: White British people made up most donors, females outnumbered males, and clonal diversity was possibly underestimated. Spike was spanned by vaccine-associated CD4 TCRs, with dominance at 160-218 and 743-854. Baseline seropositivity characterized only six AZD1222 recipients.

The rearrangement links TRBV4-2 to TRBJ2-7; TRBD2 aligns across 8 bases. The sample in question was peripheral blood, obtained on day 0 of AZD1222 vaccination. The TCR comes from an adult in good health. The CDR3 sequence is CASSQESSGGSYEQYF. DNA of the CDR3: TGTGCCAGCAGCCAAGAGTCGAGCGGGGGCTCCTACGAGCAGTACTTC.